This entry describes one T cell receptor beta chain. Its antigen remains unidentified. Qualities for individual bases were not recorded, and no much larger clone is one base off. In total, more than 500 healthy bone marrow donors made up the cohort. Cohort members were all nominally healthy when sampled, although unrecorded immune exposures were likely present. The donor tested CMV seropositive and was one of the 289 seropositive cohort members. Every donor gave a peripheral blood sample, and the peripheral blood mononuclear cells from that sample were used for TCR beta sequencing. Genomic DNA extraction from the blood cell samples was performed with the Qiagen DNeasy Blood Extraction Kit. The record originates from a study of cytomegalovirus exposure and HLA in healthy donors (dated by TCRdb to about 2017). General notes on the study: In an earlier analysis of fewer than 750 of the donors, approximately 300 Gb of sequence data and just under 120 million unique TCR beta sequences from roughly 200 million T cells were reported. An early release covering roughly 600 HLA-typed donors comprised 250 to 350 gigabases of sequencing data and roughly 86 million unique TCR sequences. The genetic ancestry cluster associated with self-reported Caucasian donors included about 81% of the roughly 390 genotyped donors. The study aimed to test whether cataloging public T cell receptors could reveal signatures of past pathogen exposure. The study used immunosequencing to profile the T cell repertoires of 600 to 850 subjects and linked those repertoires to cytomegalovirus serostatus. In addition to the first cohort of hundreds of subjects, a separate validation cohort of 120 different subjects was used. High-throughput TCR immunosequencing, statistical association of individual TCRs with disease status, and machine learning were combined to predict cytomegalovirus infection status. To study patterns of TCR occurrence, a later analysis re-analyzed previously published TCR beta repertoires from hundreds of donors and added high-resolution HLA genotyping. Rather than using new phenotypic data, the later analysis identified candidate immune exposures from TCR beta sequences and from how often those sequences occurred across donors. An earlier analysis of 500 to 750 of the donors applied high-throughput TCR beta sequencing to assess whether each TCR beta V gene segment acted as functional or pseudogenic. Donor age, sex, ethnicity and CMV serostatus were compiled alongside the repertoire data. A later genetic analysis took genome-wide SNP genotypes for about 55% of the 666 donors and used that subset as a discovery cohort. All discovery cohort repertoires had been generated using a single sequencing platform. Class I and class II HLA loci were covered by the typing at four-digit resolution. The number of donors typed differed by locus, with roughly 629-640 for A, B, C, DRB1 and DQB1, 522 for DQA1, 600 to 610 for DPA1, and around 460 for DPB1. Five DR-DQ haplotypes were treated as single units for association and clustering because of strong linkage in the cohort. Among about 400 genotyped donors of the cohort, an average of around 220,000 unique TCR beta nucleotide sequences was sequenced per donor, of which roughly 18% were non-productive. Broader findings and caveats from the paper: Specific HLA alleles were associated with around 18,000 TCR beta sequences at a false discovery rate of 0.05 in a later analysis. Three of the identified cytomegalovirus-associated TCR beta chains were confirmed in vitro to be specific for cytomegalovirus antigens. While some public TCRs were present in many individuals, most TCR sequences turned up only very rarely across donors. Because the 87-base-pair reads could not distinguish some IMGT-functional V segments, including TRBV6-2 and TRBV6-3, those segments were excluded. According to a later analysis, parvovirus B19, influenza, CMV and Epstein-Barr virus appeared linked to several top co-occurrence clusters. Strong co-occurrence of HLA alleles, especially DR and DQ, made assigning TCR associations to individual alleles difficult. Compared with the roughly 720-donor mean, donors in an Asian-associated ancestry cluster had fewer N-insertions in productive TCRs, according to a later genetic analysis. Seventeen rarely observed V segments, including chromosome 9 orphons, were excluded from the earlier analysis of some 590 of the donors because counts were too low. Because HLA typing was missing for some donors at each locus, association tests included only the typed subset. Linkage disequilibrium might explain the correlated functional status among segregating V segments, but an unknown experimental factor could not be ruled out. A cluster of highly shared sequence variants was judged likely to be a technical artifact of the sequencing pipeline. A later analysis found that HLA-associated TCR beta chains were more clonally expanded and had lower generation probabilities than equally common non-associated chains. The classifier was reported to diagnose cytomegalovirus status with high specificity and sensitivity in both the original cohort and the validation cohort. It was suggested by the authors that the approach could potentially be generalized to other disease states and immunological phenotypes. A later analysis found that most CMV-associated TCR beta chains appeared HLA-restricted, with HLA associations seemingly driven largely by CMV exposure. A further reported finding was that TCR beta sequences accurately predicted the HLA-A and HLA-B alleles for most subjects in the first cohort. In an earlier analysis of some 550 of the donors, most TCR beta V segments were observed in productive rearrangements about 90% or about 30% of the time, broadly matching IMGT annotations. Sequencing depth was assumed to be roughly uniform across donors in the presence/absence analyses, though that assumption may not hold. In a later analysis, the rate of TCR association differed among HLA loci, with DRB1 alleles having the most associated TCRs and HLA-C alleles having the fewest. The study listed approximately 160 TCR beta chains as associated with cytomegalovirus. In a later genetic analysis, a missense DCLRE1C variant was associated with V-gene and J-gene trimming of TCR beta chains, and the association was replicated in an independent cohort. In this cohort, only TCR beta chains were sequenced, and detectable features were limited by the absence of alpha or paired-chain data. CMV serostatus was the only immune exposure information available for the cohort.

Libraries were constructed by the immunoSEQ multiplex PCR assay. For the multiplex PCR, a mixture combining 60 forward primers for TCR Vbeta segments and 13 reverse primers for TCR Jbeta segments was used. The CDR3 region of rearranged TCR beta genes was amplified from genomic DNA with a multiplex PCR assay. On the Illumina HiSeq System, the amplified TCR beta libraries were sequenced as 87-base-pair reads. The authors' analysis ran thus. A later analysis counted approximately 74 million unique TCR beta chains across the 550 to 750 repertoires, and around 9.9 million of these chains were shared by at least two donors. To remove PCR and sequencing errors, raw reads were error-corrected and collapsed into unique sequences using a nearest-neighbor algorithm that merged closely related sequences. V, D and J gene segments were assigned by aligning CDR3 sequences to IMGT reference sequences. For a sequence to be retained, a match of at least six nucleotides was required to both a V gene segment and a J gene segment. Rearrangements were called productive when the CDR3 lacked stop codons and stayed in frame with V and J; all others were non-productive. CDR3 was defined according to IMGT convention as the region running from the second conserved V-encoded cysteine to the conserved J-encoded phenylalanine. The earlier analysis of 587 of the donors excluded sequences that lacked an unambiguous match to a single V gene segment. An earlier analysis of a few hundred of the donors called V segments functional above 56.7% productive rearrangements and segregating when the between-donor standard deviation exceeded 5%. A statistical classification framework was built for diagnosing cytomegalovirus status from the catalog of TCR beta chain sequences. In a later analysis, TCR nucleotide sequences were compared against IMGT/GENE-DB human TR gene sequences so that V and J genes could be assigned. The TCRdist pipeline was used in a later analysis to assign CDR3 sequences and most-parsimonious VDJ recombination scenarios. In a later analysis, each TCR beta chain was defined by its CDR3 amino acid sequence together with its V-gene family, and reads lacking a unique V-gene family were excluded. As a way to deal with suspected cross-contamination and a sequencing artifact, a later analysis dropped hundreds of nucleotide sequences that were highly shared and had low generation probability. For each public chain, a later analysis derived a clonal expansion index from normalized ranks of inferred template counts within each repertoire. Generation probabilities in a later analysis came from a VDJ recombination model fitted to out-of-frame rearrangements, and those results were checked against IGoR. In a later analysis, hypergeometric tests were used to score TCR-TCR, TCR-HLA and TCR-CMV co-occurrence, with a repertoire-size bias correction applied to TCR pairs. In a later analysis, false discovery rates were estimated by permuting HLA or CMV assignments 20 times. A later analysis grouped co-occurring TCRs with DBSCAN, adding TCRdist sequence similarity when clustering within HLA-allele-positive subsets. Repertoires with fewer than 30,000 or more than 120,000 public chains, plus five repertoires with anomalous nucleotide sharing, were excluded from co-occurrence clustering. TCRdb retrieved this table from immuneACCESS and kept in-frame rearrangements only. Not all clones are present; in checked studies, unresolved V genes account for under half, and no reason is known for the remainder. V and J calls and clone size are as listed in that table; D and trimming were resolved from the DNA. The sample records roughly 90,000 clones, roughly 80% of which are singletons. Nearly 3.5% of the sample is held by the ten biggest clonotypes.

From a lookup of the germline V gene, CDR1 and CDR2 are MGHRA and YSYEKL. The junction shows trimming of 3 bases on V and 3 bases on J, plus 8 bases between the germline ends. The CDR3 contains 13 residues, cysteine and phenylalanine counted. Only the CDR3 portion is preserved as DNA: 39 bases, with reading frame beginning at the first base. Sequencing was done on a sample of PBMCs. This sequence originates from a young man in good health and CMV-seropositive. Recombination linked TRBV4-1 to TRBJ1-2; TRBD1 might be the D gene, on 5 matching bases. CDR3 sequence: CASSQGGDYGYTF. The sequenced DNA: TGCGCCAGCAGCCAGGGGGGGGACTATGGCTACACCTTC.